This T cell receptor beta chain is from a study of blood T cell repertoires in COVID-19. Study at large: Material from acute and convalescent COVID-19 was sourced from the United States, Italy and Spain.

Original analysis: Reference gene primers were amplified, and this amplification served to estimate nucleated cell counts. TCRdb's copy holds only in-frame clones and misses some; the assay was immunoSEQ multiplex PCR. The V and J calls and clone size come from that table; D and trimming were worked out from the DNA. This table has under 350,000 clones, about 82% appearing once. The germline V gene has CDR1 SNHLY and CDR2 FYNNEI. V shed 8 bases and J shed 7 bases, with 14 bases lying between them. This CDR3 spans 13 amino acids. This clone was counted a single time. Sequencing used peripheral blood. The receptor's source is a human donor in a cohort sampled during active COVID-19. This sequence joins TRBV2 and TRBJ2-2; a possible D gene is TRBD2 (5 bases). CDR3 sequence (DNA): TGTGCCAGCTGGACTCCTCGGGTCGGGGAGCTGTTTTTT. This sequence encodes CASWTPRVGELFF.